These 17 T cell receptor beta chains were sequenced from one sample in a study of HIV-infected patients and healthy controls. 500 ng RNA was reverse transcribed with alpha and beta constant-region primers. Alpha and beta chain libraries were made separately by chain-specific third strand synthesis with multiplexing indices. TCRdb called the 5' RACE reads again in MiXCR, with one record for every CDR3 protein. The sample holds roughly 9,800 distinct CDR3 sequences, over 5% seen once. Antiretroviral therapy had run roughly three months, about 14 weeks, before follow-up blood collection. Whole blood was used without fractionation, so all unsorted peripheral T cells were included. Here the sequenced sample was blood, taken during antiretroviral therapy. Every receptor here comes from an adult with HIV infection. The donor label of this sample is uncertain.

This clonotype was observed many times. CDR3 DNA: TGTGCCAGCAGCCAGAGCCCCCCGGACAGCAGCTACACCTTC. Amino acid sequence: CASSQSPPDSSYTF. The gene calls are TRBV7-3 and TRBJ1-2; TRBD1 might be the D (6 bases). This CDR3 region has 14 residues. The V end was cut by 5 bases, the J end by 9 bases, with 19 bases between. Germline-derived CDR1 and CDR2 are SGHTA and FQGTGA.

This clonotype showed up many times. V usage is TRBV29-1 and J usage is TRBJ2-5, with D possibly matching TRBD1 (5 bases). Germline V gene lookup returns CDR1 SQVTM and CDR2 ANQGSEA. The ends were cut back, 5 bases at V and 5 bases at J, with 12 bases in the middle. CDR3 length: 12 amino acids. The CDR3 spells CSVIGESETQYF. CDR3 nucleotide sequence: TGCAGCGTTATAGGGGAATCGGAGACCCAGTACTTC.

This clonotype was counted many times. The chain couples TRBV11-2 to TRBJ2-2; TRBD2 is a possible D gene (5 bases). Germline loops: CDR1 SGHAT, CDR2 FQNNGV. This CDR3 comprises 13 residues. Trimming took off 7 bases at V and 1 base at J, with 7 bases between the two ends. The CDR3 nucleotides are TGTGCCAGCAACGAGGGGAACACCGGGGAGCTGTTTTTT. Translating gives CASNEGNTGELFF.

Ten or more counts support this clonotype. This chain connects TRBV12-3 or TRBV12-4 to TRBJ1-1, with a tentative D call TRBD1 (5 bases). V lost 8 bases, J lost 1 base, and 14 bases lay in between. CDR3 length: 14 amino acids. The CDR3 sequence is CASHYSQGNTEAFF. DNA of the CDR3: TGTGCCAGCCACTACTCGCAGGGGAACACTGAAGCTTTCTTT.

This clonotype was counted ten times or more. The CDR3: CASSLELAGGTDTQYF. Written as DNA, the CDR3 is TGCGCCAGCAGCTTGGAACTAGCGGGAGGAACAGATACGCAGTATTTT. The V gene is TRBV5-1, the J gene TRBJ2-3, with 12 bases fitting TRBD2. J gave up 3 bases and V 0 bases, and 2 bases lay outside the gene matches. The V gene's germline CDR1 is SGHRS and CDR2 YFSETQ. The CDR3 is 16 residues long. Together with reference TRBV5-1 and TRBJ2-3, the CDR3 gives the full variable domain: KAGVTQTPRYLIKTRGQQVTLSCSPISGHRSVSWYQQTPGQGLQFLFEYFSETQRNKGNFPGRFSGRQFSNSRSEMNVSTLELGDSALYLCASSLELAGGTDTQYFGPGTRLTVL.

This clonotype was recorded at least ten times. This chain links TRBV7-9 with TRBJ1-1; possibly TRBD1 for D (5 bases). Germline V gene lookup returns CDR1 SEHNR and CDR2 FQNEAQ (reference sequence). V was trimmed by 4 bases and J by 4 bases, leaving 16 bases between them. The CDR3 extends over 15 amino acids. This chain's CDR3 is CASSSRDAGGTEAFF. The CDR3, as DNA: TGTGCCAGCAGCTCGCGGGACGCGGGTGGCACTGAAGCTTTCTTT.

At least ten counts were recorded for this clonotype. The rearrangement joins TRBV6-6 to TRBJ2-2, with 8 bases that match TRBD1. Germline V gene lookup returns CDR1 MNHNY and CDR2 SVGAGI (reference sequence). This CDR3 has 14 residues. V shed 5 bases and J 4 bases; nucleotides not matched to a gene: 3. CDR3 DNA: TGTGCCAGCAGTCAGGGGGCGGGCACCGGGGAGCTGTTTTTT. Its translation: CASSQGAGTGELFF.

The chain is built from TRBV6-6 and TRBJ2-2; maybe TRBD2 (6 bases). There are 13 residues in the CDR3. Germline V CDR1 and CDR2: MNHNY, SVGAGI (reference sequence). V lost 7 bases and J 6 bases, leaving 12 bases between the germline ends. CDR3 sequence (DNA): TGTGCCAGCACTATAGGGGAGGCCGGGGAGCTGTTTTTT. Translation gives CASTIGEAGELFF.

This clonotype appeared many times. J is TRBJ2-1 and V is TRBV2; TRBD2 aligns across 11 bases. Germline V gene sequence: CDR1 SNHLY, CDR2 FYNNEI. The CDR3 is 16 amino acids. V lost 4 bases and J lost 8; bases outside the gene matches: 10. The CDR3 coding sequence is TGTGCCAGCAGTGCGAGTAGCGGGGGGGCCTCTGATGAGCAGTTCTTC. Protein sequence: CASSASSGGASDEQFF.

This clonotype appeared many times. V and J are TRBV7-9 and TRBJ2-1; unclear D gene. Germline values: CDR1 SEHNR, CDR2 FQNEAQ (reference sequence). Trimming took 8 bases from V and 2 from J, leaving 13 bases between them. The CDR3 is 14 residues long. CDR3 bases: TGTGCCAGCCCTCCGGCGGCTACCTACAATGAGCAGTTCTTC. Encoded protein: CASPPAATYNEQFF.

This clonotype has more than one count but fewer than ten. V usage is TRBV20-1 and J usage is TRBJ2-2; 8 nucleotides align to TRBD2. Germline CDR1 DFQATT, CDR2 SNEGSKA (reference sequence). There are 15 residues in the CDR3. Trimming cost V 5 bases and J 5 bases; bases outside gene matches: 10. The CDR3, as DNA: TGCAGTGCTGGATACGCGGGAGGATTAACCGGGGAGCTGTTTTTT. It yields the protein CSAGYAGGLTGELFF.

This clonotype was seen at least ten times. The chain has TRBV4-2 and TRBJ2-3; D gene ambiguous. From germline, CDR1 is LGHNA and CDR2 YNFKEQ. Trimming left V 1 base short and J 4 bases short, with 12 bases between. The CDR3 consists of 15 residues. The CDR3 is CASSQGPGPADTQYF. CDR3 DNA: TGTGCCAGCAGCCAAGGTCCAGGCCCCGCAGATACGCAGTATTTT.

This clonotype was detected many times. The rearrangement uses TRBV20-1 and TRBJ2-7; D is perhaps TRBD1 (5 bases). CDR1 is DFQATT and CDR2 is SNEGSKA in the germline V gene (reference sequence). This CDR3 contains 15 residues. V was clipped by 1 base and J by 3 bases, with 16 bases between them. This CDR3 is CSARATTVGYYEQYF. DNA for the CDR3: TGCAGTGCTAGAGCCACGACAGTGGGGTACTACGAGCAGTACTTC.

The sample holds a few counts of this clonotype. The chain recombines TRBV7-9 with TRBJ1-4; D not resolved. Per germline, CDR1 SEHNR and CDR2 FQNEAQ (reference sequence). CDR3 size: 16 residues. V shed 5 bases and J shed 0 bases, with 13 bases lying between them. CDR3 amino acids: CASSPSRVATNEKLFF. CDR3 bases: TGTGCCAGCAGCCCTTCCCGGGTTGCAACTAATGAAAAACTGTTTTTT.

This clonotype occurred many times. The junction departs from germline at one end; a sequencing error may be responsible. The J gene is TRBJ1-1, the V gene TRBV20-1, with 7 bases fitting TRBD1. CDR3 length equals 15 residues. The germline V gene encodes CDR1 DFQATT and CDR2 SNEGSKA (reference sequence). CDR3 in DNA: TGCAGTGCTAGAGGAAACAGGGGATCGAACGCTGAAGCTTTCTTT. This translates into CSARGNRGSNAEAFF.

At least ten counts were recorded for this clonotype. The V call is TRBV4-2, the J call TRBJ1-5, with D maybe TRBD1 (5 bases). Looked up from germline, CDR1 is LGHNA and CDR2 is YNFKEQ. Trimming took off 0 bases at V and 4 bases at J, with 10 bases between the two ends. This CDR3 has 15 residues. CDR3 region: CASSQDSRQNQPQHF. The CDR3 nucleotides read TGTGCCAGCAGCCAAGATTCGAGACAGAATCAGCCCCAGCATTTT.

In this sample, this clonotype is medium-sized. This chain uses TRBV12-2 with TRBJ2-1. TRBV12-2 is flagged as a pseudogene. The CDR3 length is 16 residues. CDR3 nucleotide sequence: TGTGCAAGTCCGCTTATTAGGGGGAGCTCCTACAATGAGCAGTTCTTC. This codes for CASPLIRGSSYNEQFF.